The sequence of this T cell receptor beta chain was determined in a study of blood T cells in healthy people across ages. The CDR3 totals 16 residues. Germline CDR1 LNHNV, CDR2 YYDKDF (reference sequence). A sample-barcoded 5' primer and a J-beta primer mix were used in a second PCR of roughly 6 to 11 cycles. The template-switch adaptor, which had 12 random nucleotides, put a tag on each cDNA molecule. TCRdb re-analysed the 5' RACE reads in MiXCR, keeping a single row per CDR3 protein. The repertoire consists of about 780,000 distinct CDR3 sequences, with roughly 24% occurring once and the leading ten covering 3%. This clonotype was counted once. Its target is unknown. The study's findings and limits: Per million T cells, TCR beta diversity dropped about linearly as age rose.

This sample also appeared in a second study, on T cells of mothers and their children. This second study says: Barcodes and 2-4 random nucleotides were added by M1S in the second PCR. Versus unrelated pairs, overlap was slightly higher in related mother-child pairs, without reaching significance.

Sequenced material: blood. The sequence came from a boy between 10 and 17 years old in good health. The rearrangement links TRBV15 to TRBJ2-5; TRBD2 might be the D (6 bases). The J call could be wrong; TRBJ2-7 is a better fit for the DNA end. In DNA, the CDR3 is TGTGCCACCAGCAGAGATGGCGGGACGGGTTCCTACGAGCAGTACTTC. It specifies CATSRDGGTGSYEQYF.